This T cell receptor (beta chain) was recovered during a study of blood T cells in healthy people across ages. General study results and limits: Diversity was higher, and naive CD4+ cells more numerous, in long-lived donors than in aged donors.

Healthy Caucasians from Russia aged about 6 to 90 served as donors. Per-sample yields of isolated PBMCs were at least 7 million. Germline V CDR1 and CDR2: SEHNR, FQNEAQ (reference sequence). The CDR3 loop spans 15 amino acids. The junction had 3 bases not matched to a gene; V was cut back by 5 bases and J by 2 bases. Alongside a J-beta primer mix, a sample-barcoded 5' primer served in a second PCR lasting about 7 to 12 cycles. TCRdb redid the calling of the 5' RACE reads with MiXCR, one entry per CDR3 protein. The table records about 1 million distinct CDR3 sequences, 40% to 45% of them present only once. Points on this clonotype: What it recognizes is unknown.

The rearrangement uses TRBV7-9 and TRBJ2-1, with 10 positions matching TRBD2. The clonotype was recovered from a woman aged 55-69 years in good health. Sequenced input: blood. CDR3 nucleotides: TGTGCCAGCAGCGATAGCGGGAGGACCTACAATGAGCAGTTCTTC. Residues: CASSDSGRTYNEQFF.